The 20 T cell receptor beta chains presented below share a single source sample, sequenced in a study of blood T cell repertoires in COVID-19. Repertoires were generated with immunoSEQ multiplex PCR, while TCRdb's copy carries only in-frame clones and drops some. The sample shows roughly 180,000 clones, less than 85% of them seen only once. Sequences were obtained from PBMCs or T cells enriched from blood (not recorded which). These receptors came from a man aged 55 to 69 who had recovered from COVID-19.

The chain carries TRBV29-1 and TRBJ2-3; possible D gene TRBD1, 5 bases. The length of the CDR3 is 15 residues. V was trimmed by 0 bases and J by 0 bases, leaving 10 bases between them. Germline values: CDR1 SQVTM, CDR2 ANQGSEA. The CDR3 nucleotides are TGCAGCGTTGAAGATCCCAGGGCCAGCACAGATACGCAGTATTTT. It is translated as CSVEDPRASTDTQYF.

In DNA form, the CDR3 reads TGTGCCAGCAGCTTAGCGCCCGGACAGACCTACGAGCAGTACTTC. It is translated as CASSLAPGQTYEQYF. The chain couples TRBV7-8 to TRBJ2-7, with D possibly being TRBD1 (6 bases). Germline CDR1 reads SGHVS; CDR2 reads FQNEAQ. There are 15 residues in the CDR3. V shed 0 bases and J shed 2 bases, with 11 bases lying between them. Full variable domain (remainder filled in from reference TRBV7-8 and TRBJ2-7): GAGVSQSPRYKVAKRGQDVALRCDPISGHVSLFWYQQALGQGPEFLTYFQNEAQLDKSGLPSDRFFAERPEGSVSTLKIQRTQQEDSAVYLCASSLAPGQTYEQYFGPGTRLTVT.

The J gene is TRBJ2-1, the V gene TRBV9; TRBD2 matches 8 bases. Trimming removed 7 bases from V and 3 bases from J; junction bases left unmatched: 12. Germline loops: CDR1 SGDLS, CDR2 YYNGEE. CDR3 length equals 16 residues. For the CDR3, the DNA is TGTGCCAGCCTCATACAAACTAGCGGTTTCTACAATGAGCAGTTCTTC. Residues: CASLIQTSGFYNEQFF.

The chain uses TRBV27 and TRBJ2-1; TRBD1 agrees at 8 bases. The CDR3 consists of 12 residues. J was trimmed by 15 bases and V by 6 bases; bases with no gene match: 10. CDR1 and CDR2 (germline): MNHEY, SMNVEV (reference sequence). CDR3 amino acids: CASSPGTGRTFF. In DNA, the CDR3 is TGTGCCAGCAGCCCTGGGACAGGAAGGACGTTCTTC.

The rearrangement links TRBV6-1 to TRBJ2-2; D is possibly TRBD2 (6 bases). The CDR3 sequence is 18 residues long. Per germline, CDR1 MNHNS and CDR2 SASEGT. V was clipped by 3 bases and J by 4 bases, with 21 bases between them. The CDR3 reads CASSEQPSASAGTGELFF. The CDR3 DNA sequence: TGTGCCAGCAGTGAGCAGCCTAGCGCCTCGGCGGGCACCGGGGAGCTGTTTTTT.

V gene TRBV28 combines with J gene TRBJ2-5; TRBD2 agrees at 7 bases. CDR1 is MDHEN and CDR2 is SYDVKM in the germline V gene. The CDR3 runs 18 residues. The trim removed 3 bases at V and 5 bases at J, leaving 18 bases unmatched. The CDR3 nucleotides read TGTGCCAGCAGTTTGGCGGGGTCGGTCTGGCTAGCGGTCGAGACCCAGTACTTC. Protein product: CASSLAGSVWLAVETQYF.

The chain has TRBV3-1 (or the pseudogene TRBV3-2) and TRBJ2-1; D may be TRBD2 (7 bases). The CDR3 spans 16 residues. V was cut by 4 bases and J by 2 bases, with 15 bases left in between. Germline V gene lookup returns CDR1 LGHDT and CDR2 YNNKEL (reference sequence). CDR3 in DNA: TGTGCCAGCAGCCCGTGGGGGGGCCACCCCTACAATGAGCAGTTCTTC. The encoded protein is CASSPWGGHPYNEQFF.

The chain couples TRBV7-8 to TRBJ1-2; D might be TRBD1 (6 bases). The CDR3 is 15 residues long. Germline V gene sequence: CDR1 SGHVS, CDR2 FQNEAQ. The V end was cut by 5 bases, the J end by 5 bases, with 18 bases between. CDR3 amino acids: CASSPSSPGDYGYTF. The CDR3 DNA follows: TGTGCCAGCAGCCCCTCCAGCCCAGGGGATTATGGCTACACCTTC.

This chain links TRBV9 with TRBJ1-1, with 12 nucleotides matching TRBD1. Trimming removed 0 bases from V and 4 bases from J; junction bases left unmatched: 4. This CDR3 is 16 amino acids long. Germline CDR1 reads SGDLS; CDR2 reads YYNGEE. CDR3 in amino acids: CASSVEGQGAITEAFF. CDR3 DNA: TGTGCCAGCAGCGTAGAGGGACAGGGGGCGATCACTGAAGCTTTCTTT.

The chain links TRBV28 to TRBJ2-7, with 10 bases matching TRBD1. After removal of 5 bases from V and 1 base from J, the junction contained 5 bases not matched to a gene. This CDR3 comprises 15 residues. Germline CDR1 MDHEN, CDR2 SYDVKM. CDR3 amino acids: CASSTGQGESYEQYF. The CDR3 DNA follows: TGTGCCAGCAGTACTGGACAGGGGGAATCCTACGAGCAGTACTTC.

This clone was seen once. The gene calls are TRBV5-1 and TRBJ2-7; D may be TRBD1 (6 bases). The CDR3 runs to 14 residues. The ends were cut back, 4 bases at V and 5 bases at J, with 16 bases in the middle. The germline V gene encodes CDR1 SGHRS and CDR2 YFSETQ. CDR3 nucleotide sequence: TGCGCCAGCAGCCCTGGGACAACCAGCCACGAGCAGTACTTC. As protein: CASSPGTTSHEQYF.

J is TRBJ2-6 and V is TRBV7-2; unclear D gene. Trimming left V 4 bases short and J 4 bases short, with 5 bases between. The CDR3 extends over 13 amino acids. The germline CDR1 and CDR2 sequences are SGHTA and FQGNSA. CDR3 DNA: TGTGCCAGCAGCTCCCCAGGGGCCAACGTCCTGACTTTC. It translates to CASSSPGANVLTF.

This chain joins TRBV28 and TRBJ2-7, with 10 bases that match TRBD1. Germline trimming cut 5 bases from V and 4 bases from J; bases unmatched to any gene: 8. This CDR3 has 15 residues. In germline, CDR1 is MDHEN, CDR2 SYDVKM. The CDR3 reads CASSIGTGVLYEQYF. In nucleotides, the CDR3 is TGTGCCAGCAGTATCGGGACAGGGGTTCTTTACGAGCAGTACTTC. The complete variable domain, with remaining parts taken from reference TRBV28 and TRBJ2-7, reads DVKVTQSSRYLVKRTGEKVFLECVQDMDHENMFWYRQDPGLGLRLIYFSYDVKMKEKGDIPEGYSVSREKKERFSLILESASTNQTSMYLCASSIGTGVLYEQYFGPGTRLTVT.

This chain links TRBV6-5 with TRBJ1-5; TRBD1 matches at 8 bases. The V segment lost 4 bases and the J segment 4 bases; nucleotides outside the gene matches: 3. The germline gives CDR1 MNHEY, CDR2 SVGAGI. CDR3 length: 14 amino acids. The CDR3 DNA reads TGTGCCAGCAGTTCGGGACAGGAGAATCAGCCCCAGCATTTT. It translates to CASSSGQENQPQHF.

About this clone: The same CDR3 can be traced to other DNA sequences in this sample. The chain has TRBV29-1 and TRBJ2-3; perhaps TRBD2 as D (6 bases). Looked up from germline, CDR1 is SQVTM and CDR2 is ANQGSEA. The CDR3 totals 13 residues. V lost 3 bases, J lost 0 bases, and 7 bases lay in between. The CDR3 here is CSVDSGSTDTQYF. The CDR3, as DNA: TGCAGCGTTGATAGCGGAAGCACAGATACGCAGTATTTT.

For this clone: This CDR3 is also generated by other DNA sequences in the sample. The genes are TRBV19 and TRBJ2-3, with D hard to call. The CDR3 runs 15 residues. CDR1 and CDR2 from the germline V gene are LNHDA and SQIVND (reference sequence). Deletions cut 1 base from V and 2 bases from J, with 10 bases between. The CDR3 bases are TGTGCCAGTAGTATAGGGGCCAGAATCACAGATACGCAGTATTTT. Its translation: CASSIGARITDTQYF.

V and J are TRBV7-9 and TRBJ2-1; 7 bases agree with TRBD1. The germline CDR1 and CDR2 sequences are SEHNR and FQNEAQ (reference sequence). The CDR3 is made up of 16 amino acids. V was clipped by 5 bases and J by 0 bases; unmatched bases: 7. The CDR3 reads CASSPRQGSSYNEQFF. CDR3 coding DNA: TGTGCCAGCAGCCCTAGACAGGGAAGCTCCTACAATGAGCAGTTCTTC. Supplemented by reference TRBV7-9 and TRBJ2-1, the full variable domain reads DTGVSQNPRHKITKRGQNVTFRCDPISEHNRLYWYRQTLGQGPEFLTYFQNEAQLEKSRLLSDRFSAERPKGSFSTLEIQRTEQGDSAMYLCASSPRQGSSYNEQFFGPGTRLTVL.

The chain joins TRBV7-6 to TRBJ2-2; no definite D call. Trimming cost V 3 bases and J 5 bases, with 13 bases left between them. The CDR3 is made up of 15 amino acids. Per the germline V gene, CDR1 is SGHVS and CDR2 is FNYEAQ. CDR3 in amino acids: CASSLEMAKTGELFF. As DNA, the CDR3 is TGTGCCAGCAGCTTGGAGATGGCTAAAACCGGGGAGCTGTTTTTT.

The CDR3 nucleotides read TGTGCCAGCACCCCTGGCCTCTCCTCTGGAAACACCATATATTTT. This codes for CASTPGLSSGNTIYF. V is TRBV9 and J is TRBJ1-3, with D hard to call. Germline V gene lookup returns CDR1 SGDLS and CDR2 YYNGEE. The CDR3 totals 15 residues. Trimming pared 6 bases from V and 0 bases from J, leaving 13 bases between.

The DNA for the CDR3 is TGTGCCAGCAGCTTAGGGCCGAGCATGAACACTGAAGCTTTCTTT. Translated, it gives CASSLGPSMNTEAFF. The J gene is TRBJ1-1, the V gene TRBV7-3, with D unclear. Trimming pared 2 bases from V and 0 bases from J, leaving 10 bases between. The germline CDR1 and CDR2 sequences are SGHTA and FQGTGA. CDR3 length equals 15 residues. Full variable domain (rest looked up from reference TRBV7-3 and TRBJ1-1): GAGVSQTPSNKVTEKGKYVELRCDPISGHTALYWYRQSLGQGPEFLIYFQGTGAADDSGLPNDRFFAVRPEGSVSTLKIQRTERGDSAVYLCASSLGPSMNTEAFFGQGTRLTVV.